The TCR beta chain under discussion was sequenced for a study of T cells expressing NK-cell markers. Study findings and constraints: Similarly, these clonotypes led the CD3+CD56-NKG2C+ fraction as well in four donors. Of the CD8+ T cell pool in roughly six donors, roughly 1.0-8% was accounted for by dominant NKG2C+ clonotypes.

About this clonotype itself: As yet, its antigen is unknown.

Researchers built TCR beta cDNA using 5'RACE template switching with UMIs. TCRdb processed the 5' RACE reads again and assigns one entry to each CDR3 protein, with no DNA. The data include about 300,000 distinct CDR3 sequences; the top ten clones carry around 4.3%. This TCR came from a woman between 18 and 70 years old in good health. Sequences were obtained from blood T cells: a sorted CD56 or NKG2C T cell subset, CD4+ or CD8+ T cells, or bulk PBMC T cells (not recorded which).

CDR3 loop: CASSFWAGVTDTQYF. The chain carries TRBV11-2 and TRBJ2-3; no DNA is available, so the TRBD1 call from TCRdb remains unchecked. From germline, CDR1 is SGHAT and CDR2 FQNNGV. The CDR3 runs 15 residues. Variable domain in full (rest from reference TRBV11-2 and TRBJ2-3): EAGVAQSPRYKIIEKRQSVAFWCNPISGHATLYWYQQILGQGPKLLIQFQNNGVVDDSQLPKDRFSAERLKGVDSTLKIQPAKLEDSAVYLCASSFWAGVTDTQYFGPGTRLTVL.